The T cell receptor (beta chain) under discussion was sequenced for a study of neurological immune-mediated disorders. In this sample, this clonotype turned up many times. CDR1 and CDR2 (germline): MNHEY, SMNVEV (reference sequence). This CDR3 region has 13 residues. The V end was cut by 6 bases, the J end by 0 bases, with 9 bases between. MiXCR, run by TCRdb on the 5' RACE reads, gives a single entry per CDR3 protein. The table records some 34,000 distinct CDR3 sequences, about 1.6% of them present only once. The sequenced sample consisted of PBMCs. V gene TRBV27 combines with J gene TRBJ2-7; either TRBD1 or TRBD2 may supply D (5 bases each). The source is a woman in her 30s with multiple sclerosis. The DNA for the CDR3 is TGTGCCAGCAGCGCAGGGAGCTCCTACGAGCAGTACTTC. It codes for CASSAGSSYEQYF.